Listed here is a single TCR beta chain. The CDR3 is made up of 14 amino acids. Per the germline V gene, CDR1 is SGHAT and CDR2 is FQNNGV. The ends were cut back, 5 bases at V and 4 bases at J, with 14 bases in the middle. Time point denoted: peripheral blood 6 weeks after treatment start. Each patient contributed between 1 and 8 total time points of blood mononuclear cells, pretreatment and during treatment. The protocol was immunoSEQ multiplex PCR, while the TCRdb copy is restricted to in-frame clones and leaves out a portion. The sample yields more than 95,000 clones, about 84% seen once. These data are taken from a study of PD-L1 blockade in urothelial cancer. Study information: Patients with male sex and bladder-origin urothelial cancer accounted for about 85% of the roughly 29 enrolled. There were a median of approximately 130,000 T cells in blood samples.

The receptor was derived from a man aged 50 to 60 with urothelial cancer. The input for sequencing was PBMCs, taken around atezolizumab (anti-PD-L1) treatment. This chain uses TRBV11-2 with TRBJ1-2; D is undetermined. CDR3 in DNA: TGTGCCAGCAGCCACAATGCCAGGATCTATGGCTACACCTTC. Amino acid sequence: CASSHNARIYGYTF.